Shown below are 5 T cell receptor beta chains from a single sample sequenced in a study of post-analysis software for immune sequencing data. General study findings and limits: Controls showed lower frequencies than patients for roughly five TRBV segments, and TRBV5-6, TRBV5-1 and TRBV20-1 were among these.

The authors incorporated unique molecular identifiers into the TCR beta cDNA libraries. TCRdb called the PCR reads again in MiXCR, with one record for every CDR3 protein. The table has roughly 650,000 distinct CDR3 sequences, roughly three fifths seen once. No antigen has been identified for these receptors. Sequenced: blood. Receptor source: a girl aged 2-10 years with multiple sclerosis.

This clonotype was seen more than once but under ten times. The chain recombines TRBV7-2 with TRBJ1-2; TRBD1 agrees at 9 bases. CDR3 length: 15 amino acids. Per the germline V gene, CDR1 is SGHTA and CDR2 is FQGNSA. Germline trimming cut 6 bases from V and 3 bases from J; bases unmatched to any gene: 8. The CDR3 here is CASSSAGQGYYGYTF. CDR3 DNA sequence: TGTGCCAGCAGTTCCGCCGGACAGGGGTACTATGGCTACACCTTC.

The chain uses TRBV6-6 and TRBJ1-1; 7 bases are a match to TRBD1. After removal of 6 bases from V and 1 base from J, the junction contained 5 bases not matched to a gene. In germline, CDR1 is MNHNY, CDR2 SVGAGI (reference sequence). The CDR3 sequence is 14 residues long. The CDR3 nucleotides are TGTGCCAGCAGACTGGGACAGTCGAACACTGAAGCTTTCTTT. As protein: CASRLGQSNTEAFF.

The chain carries TRBV2 and TRBJ2-5; D is unclear. The V gene's germline CDR1 is SNHLY and CDR2 FYNNEI. The CDR3 is 20 residues long. Trimming stripped 2 bases from V and 2 bases from J, with 27 bases between. The CDR3 loop reads CASSERPPLQALGSQETQYF. Here the CDR3 DNA reads TGTGCCAGCAGTGAAAGACCTCCCCTGCAGGCCTTGGGATCACAAGAGACCCAGTACTTC.

The chain uses TRBV20-1 and TRBJ2-7, with 7 bases that match TRBD2. V dropped 3 bases and J dropped 0; count of bases not matched to a gene: 2. CDR1 is DFQATT and CDR2 is SNEGSKA in the germline V gene (reference sequence). CDR3 length: 13 amino acids. CDR3 amino acids: CSASRGSSYEQYF. DNA for the CDR3: TGCAGTGCTAGTCGCGGGAGCTCCTACGAGCAGTACTTC.

The chain links TRBV5-1 to TRBJ2-1; 9 bases fit TRBD2. Looked up from germline, CDR1 is SGHRS and CDR2 is YFSETQ. J gave up 2 bases and V 0 bases, and 6 bases lay outside the gene matches. The CDR3 length is 17 residues. CDR3 DNA sequence: TGCGCCAGCAGCTTGGGGGCGGCGGGAGGGGCCTACAATGAGCAGTTCTTC. It specifies CASSLGAAGGAYNEQFF.